This TCR beta chain was sequenced for a study of T-cell memory formation after mild COVID-19. At the level of the study: TCR clusters were largely donor specific.

TCRdb called the 5' RACE reads again in MiXCR, with one record for every CDR3 protein. The table lists about 430,000 distinct CDR3 sequences, more than 20% of them singletons. This CDR3 is built from 11 residues. The V end was cut by 11 bases, the J end by 1 base, with 8 bases between. The V gene's germline CDR1 is MDHEN and CDR2 SYDVKM. The source material was PBMCs or a T cell subset sorted from them (not recorded which). The clonotype was recovered from an adult woman who had mild COVID-19 (a few samples of this study predate the infection). Cell type and time point are not known. The chain is built from TRBV28 and TRBJ1-1; D unclear. The CDR3 here is CAGQTNTEAFF. Written as DNA, the CDR3 is TGTGCCGGCCAGACGAACACTGAAGCTTTCTTT.